A selection of T cell receptor beta chains follows, all from one sample in a study of shared T cell receptors in the human thymus. The repertoire was sequenced with immunoSEQ multiplex PCR; TCRdb's copy has only in-frame clones and lacks some. Seen here are about 660,000 clones, about 89% observed once, and the top ten hold roughly 0.0087%. These data were likewise used in another study, on human thymus T cells.

The source material was thymocytes. The source is a boy younger than two with a congenital heart defect. The CDR3 runs from the conserved cysteine through the conserved F or W.

v_call cdr3_length cdr3_aa
TRBV4-3 18 CASSQDIIQGWNLWEQYF
TRBV2 12 CASGTGGDTQYF
TRBV7-6 16 CASSYQWDGGNTEAFF
TRBV5-5 14 CASSFFGHSYEQYF
TRBV5-1 14 CASSSRQAIHEQYF
TRBV5-4 15 CASSLFTGTGNTIYF
TRBV29-1 10 CSVGGAGAFF
TRBV15 16 CATSRYDRQSNQPQHF
TRBV28 16 CASSLMTSGAKETQYF
TRBV5-4 16 CASSCVAGGNYNEQFF
TRBV14 14 CASSQDMGNYEQYF
TRBV2 15 CASSELSSNADTQYF
TRBV28 16 CASSFNGLAGTYEQYF
TRBV7-6 19 CASSLGGDREGTMNTEAFF
TRBV18 15 CASSPRSESNQPQHF
TRBV11-1 13 CASSLVGFGELFF
TRBV28 12 CASKSGRTEAFF
TRBV28 17 CASSLGPGRLSTDTQYF
TRBV7-8 16 CASSLGALSSYNEQFF
TRBV28 13 CASSKGDNYEQYF
TRBV5-1 13 CASSLFRGNTIYF
TRBV7-2 16 CASSLPPTSGSYEQYF